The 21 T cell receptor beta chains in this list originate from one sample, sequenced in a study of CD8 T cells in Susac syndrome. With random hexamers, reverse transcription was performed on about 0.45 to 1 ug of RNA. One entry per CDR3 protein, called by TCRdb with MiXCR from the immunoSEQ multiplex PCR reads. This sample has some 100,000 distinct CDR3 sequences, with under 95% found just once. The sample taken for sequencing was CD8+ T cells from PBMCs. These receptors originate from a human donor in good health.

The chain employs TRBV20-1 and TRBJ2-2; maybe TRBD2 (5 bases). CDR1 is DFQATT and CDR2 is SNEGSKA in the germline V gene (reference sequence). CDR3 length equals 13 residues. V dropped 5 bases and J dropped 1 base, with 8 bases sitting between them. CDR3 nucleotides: TGCAGTGCTTCACGGGGGAACACCGGGGAGCTGTTTTTT. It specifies CSASRGNTGELFF.

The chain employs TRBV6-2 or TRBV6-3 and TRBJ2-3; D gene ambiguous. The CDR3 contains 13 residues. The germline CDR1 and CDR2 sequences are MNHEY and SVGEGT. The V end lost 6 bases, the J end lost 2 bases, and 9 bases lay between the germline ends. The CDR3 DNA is TGTGCCAGCAGCCGAGGCCCCACAGATACGCAGTATTTT. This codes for CASSRGPTDTQYF.

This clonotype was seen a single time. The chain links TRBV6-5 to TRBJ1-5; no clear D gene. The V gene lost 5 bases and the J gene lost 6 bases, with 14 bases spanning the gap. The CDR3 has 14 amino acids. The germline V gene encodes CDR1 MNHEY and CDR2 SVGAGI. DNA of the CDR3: TGTGCCAGCAGTGCCGCCGGGGTGATTCAGCCCCAGCATTTT. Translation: CASSAAGVIQPQHF.

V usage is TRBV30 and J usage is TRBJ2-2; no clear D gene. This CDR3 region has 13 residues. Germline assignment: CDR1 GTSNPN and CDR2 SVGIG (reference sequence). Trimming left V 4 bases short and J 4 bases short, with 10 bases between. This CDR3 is CAWTRFVTGELFF. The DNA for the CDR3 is TGTGCCTGGACTCGCTTTGTCACCGGGGAGCTGTTTTTT.

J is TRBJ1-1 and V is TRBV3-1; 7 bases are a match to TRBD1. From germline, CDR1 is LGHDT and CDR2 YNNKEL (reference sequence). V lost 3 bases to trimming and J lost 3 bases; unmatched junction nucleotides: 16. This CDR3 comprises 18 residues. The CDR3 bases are TGTGCCAGCAGCCACGGCGCTGACAGGGAGACTCTGTACACTGAAGCTTTCTTT. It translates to CASSHGADRETLYTEAFF.

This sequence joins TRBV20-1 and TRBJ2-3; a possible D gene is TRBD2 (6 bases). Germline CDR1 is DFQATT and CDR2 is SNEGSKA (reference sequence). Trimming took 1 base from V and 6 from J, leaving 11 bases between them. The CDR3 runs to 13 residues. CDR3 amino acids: CSARVEGPDTQYF. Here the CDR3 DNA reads TGCAGTGCTAGAGTGGAGGGACCGGATACGCAGTATTTT.

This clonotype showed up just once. CDR3 DNA: TGTGCCAGCAGCCGCACCTTCGGGACTAGCGTCACAGATACGCAGTATTTT. Amino acids: CASSRTFGTSVTDTQYF. The rearrangement uses TRBV14 and TRBJ2-3; TRBD2 matches 10 bases. The ends lost 4 bases at V and 2 bases at J; junction bases unmatched: 9. Germline V gene sequence: CDR1 SGHDN, CDR2 FVKESK. The length of the CDR3 is 17 residues.

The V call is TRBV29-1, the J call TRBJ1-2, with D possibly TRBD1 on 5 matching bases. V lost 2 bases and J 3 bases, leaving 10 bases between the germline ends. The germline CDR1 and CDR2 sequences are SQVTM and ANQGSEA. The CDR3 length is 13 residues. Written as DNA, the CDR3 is TGCAGCGTTGAACTGGACAACGACTATGGCTACACCTTC. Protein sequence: CSVELDNDYGYTF.

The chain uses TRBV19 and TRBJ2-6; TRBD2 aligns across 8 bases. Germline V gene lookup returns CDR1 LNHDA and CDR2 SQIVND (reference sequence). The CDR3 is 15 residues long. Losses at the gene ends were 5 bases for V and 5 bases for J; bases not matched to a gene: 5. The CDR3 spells CASSSGGHRANVLTF. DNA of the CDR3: TGTGCCAGTAGTTCGGGGGGGCACCGGGCCAACGTCCTGACTTTC.

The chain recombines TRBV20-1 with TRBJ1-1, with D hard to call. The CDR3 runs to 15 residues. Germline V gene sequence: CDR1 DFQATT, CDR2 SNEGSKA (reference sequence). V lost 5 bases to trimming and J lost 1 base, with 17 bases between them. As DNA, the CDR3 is TGCAGTGCTTCCCTTAAATTGCCTTGGAACACTGAAGCTTTCTTT. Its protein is CSASLKLPWNTEAFF.

This chain's CDR3 is CASSSTRRNTEAFF. For the CDR3, the DNA is TGTGCCAGTAGTTCTACGAGACGGAACACTGAAGCTTTCTTT. V is TRBV19 and J is TRBJ1-1, with unresolved D. CDR1 and CDR2 (germline): LNHDA, SQIVND (reference sequence). This CDR3 is built from 14 residues. The V end was cut by 5 bases, the J end by 1 base, with 11 bases between. The whole variable domain, remainder taken from reference TRBV19 and TRBJ1-1, is DGGITQSPKYLFRKEGQNVTLSCEQNLNHDAMYWYRQDPGQGLRLIYYSQIVNDFQKGDIAEGYSVSREKKESFPLTVTSAQKNPTAFYLCASSSTRRNTEAFFGQGTRLTVV.

This chain's CDR3 is CASSPQRSSTEAFF. CDR3 DNA sequence: TGTGCCAGCAGCCCTCAGCGGTCCAGCACTGAAGCTTTCTTT. The chain links TRBV7-2 to TRBJ1-1; D unclear. The germline V and J ends were trimmed by 5 bases and 4 bases, with 14 bases remaining between them. The CDR3 consists of 14 residues. Germline values: CDR1 SGHTA, CDR2 FQGNSA.

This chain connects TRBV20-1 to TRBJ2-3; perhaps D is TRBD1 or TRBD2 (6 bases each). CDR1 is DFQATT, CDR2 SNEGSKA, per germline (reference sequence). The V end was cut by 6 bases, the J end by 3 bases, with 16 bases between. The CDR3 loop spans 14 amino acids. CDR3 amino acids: CSAGGGQRTDTQYF. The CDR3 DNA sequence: TGCAGTGCGGGTGGGGGGCAGAGGACAGATACGCAGTATTTT.

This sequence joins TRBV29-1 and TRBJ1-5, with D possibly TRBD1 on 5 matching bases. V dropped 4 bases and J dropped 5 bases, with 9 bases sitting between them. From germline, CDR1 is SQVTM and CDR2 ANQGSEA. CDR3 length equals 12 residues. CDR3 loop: CSVAGGDQPQHF. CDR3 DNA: TGCAGCGTTGCTGGAGGGGATCAGCCCCAGCATTTT.

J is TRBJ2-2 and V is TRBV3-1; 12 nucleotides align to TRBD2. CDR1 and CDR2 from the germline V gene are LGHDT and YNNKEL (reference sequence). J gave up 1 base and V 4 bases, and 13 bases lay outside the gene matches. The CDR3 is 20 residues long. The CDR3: CASSPKAVTSGSGNTGELFF. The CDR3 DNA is TGTGCCAGCAGCCCTAAGGCCGTGACTAGCGGGAGTGGGAACACCGGGGAGCTGTTTTTT.

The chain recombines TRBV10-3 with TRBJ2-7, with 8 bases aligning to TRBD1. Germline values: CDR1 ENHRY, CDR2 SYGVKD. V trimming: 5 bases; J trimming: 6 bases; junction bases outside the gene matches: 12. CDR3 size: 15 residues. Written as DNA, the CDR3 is TGTGCCATCAGTCCTGCAGGGGGCTTCGTTGGCGAGCAGTACTTC. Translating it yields CAISPAGGFVGEQYF.

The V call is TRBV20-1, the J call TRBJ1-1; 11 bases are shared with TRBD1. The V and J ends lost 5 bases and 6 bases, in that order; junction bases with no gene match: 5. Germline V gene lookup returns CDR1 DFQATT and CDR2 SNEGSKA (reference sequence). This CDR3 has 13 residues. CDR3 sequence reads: CSAGGTGGSEAFF. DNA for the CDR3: TGCAGTGCTGGAGGGACAGGGGGGTCTGAAGCTTTCTTT.

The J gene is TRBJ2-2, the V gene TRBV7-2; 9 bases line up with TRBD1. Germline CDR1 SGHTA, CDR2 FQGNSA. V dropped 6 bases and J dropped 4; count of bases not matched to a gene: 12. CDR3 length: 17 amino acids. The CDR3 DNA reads TGTGCCAGCAGGCGGGACAGGGACGAGAAGGCCACCGGGGAGCTGTTTTTT. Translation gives CASRRDRDEKATGELFF.

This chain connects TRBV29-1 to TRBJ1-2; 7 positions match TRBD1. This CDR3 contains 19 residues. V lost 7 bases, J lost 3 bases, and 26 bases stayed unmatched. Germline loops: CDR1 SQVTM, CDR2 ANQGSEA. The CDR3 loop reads CSAAHTRDSRTTGYYGYTF. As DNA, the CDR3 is TGCAGCGCCGCCCACACGCGGGACAGCAGGACGACTGGTTACTATGGCTACACCTTC.

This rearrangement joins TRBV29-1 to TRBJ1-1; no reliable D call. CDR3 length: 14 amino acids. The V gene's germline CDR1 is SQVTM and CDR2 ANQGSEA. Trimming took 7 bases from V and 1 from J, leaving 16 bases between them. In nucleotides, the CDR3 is TGCAGCGCCACCCCGGGCAGCCCGAACACTGAAGCTTTCTTT. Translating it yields CSATPGSPNTEAFF. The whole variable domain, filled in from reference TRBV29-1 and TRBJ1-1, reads SAVISQKPSRDICQRGTSLTIQCQVDSQVTMMFWYRQQPGQSLTLIATANQGSEATYESGFVIDKFPISRPNLTFSTLTVSNMSPEDSSIYLCSATPGSPNTEAFFGQGTRLTVV.

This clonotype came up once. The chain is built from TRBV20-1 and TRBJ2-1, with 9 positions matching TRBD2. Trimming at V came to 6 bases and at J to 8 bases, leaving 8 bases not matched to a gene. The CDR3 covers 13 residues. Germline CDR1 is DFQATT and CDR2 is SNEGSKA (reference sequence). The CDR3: CSAPGTSRYEQFF. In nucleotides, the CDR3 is TGCAGTGCCCCCGGGACTAGCCGATATGAGCAGTTCTTC.